Listed below are T cell receptor beta chains from one sample, sequenced in a study of beta chain features in type 1 diabetes. Profiled with immunoSEQ multiplex PCR; TCRdb holds only in-frame clones, not every one. The table has more than 150,000 clones, more than 9.5% seen once. Input material: central memory CD4+ T cells from blood. The receptors here all came from a man between 18 and 29 years old in good health. CDR3s include the opening cysteine and the closing phenylalanine or tryptophan. D genes are given only for firm matches. Clone size is not always given. Where it is, it says once, few, many or a class for expanded clones.

TRBJ2-7 - TRBV7-9 - TGTGCCAGTTCCGCCGGATGGTCAGCTAGCTCCTACGAGCAGTACTTC CASSAGWSASSYEQYF
TRBJ2-3 - TRBV9 - TGTGCCAGCAAAAACGGGCCCCACACAGATACGCAGTATTTT CASKNGPHTDTQYF
TRBJ2-7 TRBD1 TRBV2 - TGTGCCAGCACTTACGGGACAGTTTACGAGCAGTACTTC CASTYGTVYEQYF
TRBJ2-3 TRBD2 TRBV5-4 - TGTGCCAGCAGCCCAGGACTAGCTGCAGATACGCAGTATTTT CASSPGLAADTQYF
TRBJ2-4 - TRBV28 - TGTGCCAGCAGTTTAGGATCCAGGGAAAACATTCAGTACTTC CASSLGSRENIQYF
TRBJ1-1 TRBD1 TRBV29-1 - TGCAGCGTTCCAGGACAGGGTACTGAAGCTTTCTTT CSVPGQGTEAFF
TRBJ2-3 - TRBV28 - TGTGCCAGCAGTAGGGGGGGAGCGTTAAGCACAGATACGCAGTATTTT CASSRGGALSTDTQYF
TRBJ2-4 - TRBV7-2 - TGTGCCAGCAGCTTATCCGGGGTGGCCAAAAACATTCAGTACTTC CASSLSGVAKNIQYF
TRBJ2-1 TRBD2 TRBV7-2 - TGTGCCAGCAGCTTAGGGCTAGCGGGAGTTAGGAATGAGCAGTTCTTC CASSLGLAGVRNEQFF
TRBJ2-1 - TRBV7-3 - TGTGCCAGCAGCTTAAGAGCGGTCGGCAATGAGCAGTTCTTC CASSLRAVGNEQFF
TRBJ2-3 - TRBV6-6 - TGTGCCAGCAGGACCCGCACAGATACGCAGTATTTT CASRTRTDTQYF
TRBJ2-1 - TRBV7-9 - TGTGCCAGCAGCCCAGGGTCACGGGATGGTCGGGATGAGCAGTTCTTC CASSPGSRDGRDEQFF
TRBJ2-7 - TRBV7-9 - TGTGCCAGCAGCTTAAATGGGCAGGCCTACGAGCAGTACTTC CASSLNGQAYEQYF
TRBJ2-7 - TRBV5-4 - TGTGCCAGCAGCTTGTTCTCCTACGAGCAGTACTTC CASSLFSYEQYF
TRBJ1-3 - TRBV7-2 few TGTGCCAGCAGCTTAGAACACGGCCGAAACACCATATATTTT CASSLEHGRNTIYF
TRBJ2-3 TRBD1 TRBV6-1 few TGTGCCAGCAGCCCTTCGGGACAGGGCACAGATACGCAGTATTTT CASSPSGQGTDTQYF
TRBJ2-7 TRBD2 TRBV2 few TGTGCCAGCAGTGTAGAAGCGGGAGAGTGGTACGAGCAGTACTTC CASSVEAGEWYEQYF
TRBJ2-3 - TRBV10-3 few TGTGCCATCAGTGAGTCGAGTAGACGCACAGATACGCAGTATTTT CAISESSRRTDTQYF